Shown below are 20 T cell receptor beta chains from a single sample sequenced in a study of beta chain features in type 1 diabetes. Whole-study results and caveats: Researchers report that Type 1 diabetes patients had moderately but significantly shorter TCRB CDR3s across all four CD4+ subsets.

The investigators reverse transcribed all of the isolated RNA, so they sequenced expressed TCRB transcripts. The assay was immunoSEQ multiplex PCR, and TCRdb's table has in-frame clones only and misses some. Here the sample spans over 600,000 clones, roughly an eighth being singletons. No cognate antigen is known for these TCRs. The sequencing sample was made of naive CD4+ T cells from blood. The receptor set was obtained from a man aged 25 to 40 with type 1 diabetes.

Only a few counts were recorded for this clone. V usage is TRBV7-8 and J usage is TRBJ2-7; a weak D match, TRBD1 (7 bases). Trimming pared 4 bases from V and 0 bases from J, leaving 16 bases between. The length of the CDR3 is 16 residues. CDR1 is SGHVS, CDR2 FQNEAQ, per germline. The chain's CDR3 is CASSSRSRDSSYEQYF. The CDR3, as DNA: TGTGCCAGCAGCTCCAGGTCGCGGGACAGCTCCTACGAGCAGTACTTC.

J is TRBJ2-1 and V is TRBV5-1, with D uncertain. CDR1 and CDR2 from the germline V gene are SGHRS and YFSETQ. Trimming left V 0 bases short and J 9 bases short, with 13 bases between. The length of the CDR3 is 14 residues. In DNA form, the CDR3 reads TGCGCCAGCAGCTTGGAGGCCCCCGGCTCTGAGCAGTTCTTC. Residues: CASSLEAPGSEQFF.

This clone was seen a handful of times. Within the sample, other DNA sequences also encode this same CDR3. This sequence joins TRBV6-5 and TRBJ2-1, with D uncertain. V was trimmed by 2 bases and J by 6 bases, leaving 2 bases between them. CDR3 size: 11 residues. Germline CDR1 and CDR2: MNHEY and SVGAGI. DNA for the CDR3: TGTGCCAGCAGTTACGGCAATGAGCAGTTCTTC. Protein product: CASSYGNEQFF.

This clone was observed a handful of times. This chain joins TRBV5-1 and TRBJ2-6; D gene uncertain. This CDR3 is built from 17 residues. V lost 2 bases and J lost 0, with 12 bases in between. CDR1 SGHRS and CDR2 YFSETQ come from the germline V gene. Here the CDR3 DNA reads TGCGCCAGCAGCTTAACTCCGTCGAGCTCTGGGGCCAACGTCCTGACTTTC. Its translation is CASSLTPSSSGANVLTF.

Here the CDR3 DNA reads TGTGCCAGCAGTTCGCCGGGGGTGGCAGAGACCCAGTACTTC. It is translated as CASSSPGVAETQYF. The chain uses TRBV27 and TRBJ2-5, with D possibly TRBD2 on 6 matching bases. Trimming pared 4 bases from V and 4 bases from J, leaving 13 bases between. Germline V gives CDR1 MNHEY, CDR2 SMNVEV (reference sequence). There are 14 residues in the CDR3.

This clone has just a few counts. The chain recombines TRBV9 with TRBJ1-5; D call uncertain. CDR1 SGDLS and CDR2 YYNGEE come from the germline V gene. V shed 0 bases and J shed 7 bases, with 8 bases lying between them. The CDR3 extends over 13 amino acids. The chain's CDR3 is CASSVAVGQPQHF. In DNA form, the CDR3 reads TGTGCCAGCAGCGTAGCGGTGGGCCAGCCCCAGCATTTT.

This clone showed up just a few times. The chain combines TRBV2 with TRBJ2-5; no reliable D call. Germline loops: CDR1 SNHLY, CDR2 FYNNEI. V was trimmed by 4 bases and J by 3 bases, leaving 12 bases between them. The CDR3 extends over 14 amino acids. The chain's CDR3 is CASSVIVSEETQYF. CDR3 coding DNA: TGTGCCAGCAGTGTAATAGTCAGCGAAGAGACCCAGTACTTC.

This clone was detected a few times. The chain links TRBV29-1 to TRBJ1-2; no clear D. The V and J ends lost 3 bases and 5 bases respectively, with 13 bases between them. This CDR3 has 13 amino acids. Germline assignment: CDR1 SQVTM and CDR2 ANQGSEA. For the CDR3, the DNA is TGCAGCGTTGACGCAGATACTACGTATGGCTACACCTTC. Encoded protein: CSVDADTTYGYTF. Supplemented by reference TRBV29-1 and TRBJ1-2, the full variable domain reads SAVISQKPSRDICQRGTSLTIQCQVDSQVTMMFWYRQQPGQSLTLIATANQGSEATYESGFVIDKFPISRPNLTFSTLTVSNMSPEDSSIYLCSVDADTTYGYTFGSGTRLTVV.

The DNA for the CDR3 is TGTGCCAGCAGTGGTGGGACAGGAGGGTATGGCTACACCTTC. Its translation is CASSGGTGGYGYTF. V usage is TRBV2 and J usage is TRBJ1-2, with TRBD1 identical over 8 bases. The CDR3 covers 14 residues. Germline V gene lookup returns CDR1 SNHLY and CDR2 FYNNEI. The junction had 6 bases not matched to a gene; V was cut back by 4 bases and J by 5 bases.

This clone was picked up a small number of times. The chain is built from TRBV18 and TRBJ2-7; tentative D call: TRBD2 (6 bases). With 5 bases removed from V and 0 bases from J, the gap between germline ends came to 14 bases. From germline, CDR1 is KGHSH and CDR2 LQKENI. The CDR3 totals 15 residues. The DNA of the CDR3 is TGTGCCAGCTCAGCTGGGACTCAATTCTCCTACGAGCAGTACTTC. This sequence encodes CASSAGTQFSYEQYF.

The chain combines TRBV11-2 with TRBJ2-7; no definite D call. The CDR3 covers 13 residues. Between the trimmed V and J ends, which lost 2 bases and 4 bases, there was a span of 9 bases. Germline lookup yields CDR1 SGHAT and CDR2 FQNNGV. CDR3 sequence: CASSLNVGYEQYF. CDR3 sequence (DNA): TGTGCCAGCAGCTTAAATGTGGGGTACGAGCAGTACTTC.

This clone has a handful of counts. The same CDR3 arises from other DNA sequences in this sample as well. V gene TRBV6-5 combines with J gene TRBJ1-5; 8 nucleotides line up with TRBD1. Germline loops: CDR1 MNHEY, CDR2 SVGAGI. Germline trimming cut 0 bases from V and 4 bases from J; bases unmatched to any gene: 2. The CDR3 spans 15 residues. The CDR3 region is CASSYSRTGNQPQHF. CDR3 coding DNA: TGTGCCAGCAGTTACTCTCGGACAGGGAATCAGCCCCAGCATTTT.

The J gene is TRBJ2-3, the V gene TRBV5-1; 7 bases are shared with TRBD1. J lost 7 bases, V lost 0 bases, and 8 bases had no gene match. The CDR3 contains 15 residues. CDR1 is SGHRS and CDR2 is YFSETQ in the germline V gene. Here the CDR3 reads CASSLAAQGRNTQYF. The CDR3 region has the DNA TGCGCCAGCAGCTTGGCGGCACAGGGGCGGAATACGCAGTATTTT.

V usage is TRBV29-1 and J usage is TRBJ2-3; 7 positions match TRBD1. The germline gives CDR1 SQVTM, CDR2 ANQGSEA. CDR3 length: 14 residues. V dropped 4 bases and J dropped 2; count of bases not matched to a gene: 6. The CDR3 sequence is CSVGGTVITDTQYF. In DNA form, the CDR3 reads TGCAGCGTTGGGGGGACAGTGATCACAGATACGCAGTATTTT.

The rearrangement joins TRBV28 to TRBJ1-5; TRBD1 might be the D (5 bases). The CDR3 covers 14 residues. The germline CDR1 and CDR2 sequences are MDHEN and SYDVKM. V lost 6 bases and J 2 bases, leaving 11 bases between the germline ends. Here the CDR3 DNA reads TGTGCCAGCAGGGGTGGAGGGGGCAATCAGCCCCAGCATTTT. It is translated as CASRGGGGNQPQHF. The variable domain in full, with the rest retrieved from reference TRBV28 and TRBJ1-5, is DVKVTQSSRYLVKRTGEKVFLECVQDMDHENMFWYRQDPGLGLRLIYFSYDVKMKEKGDIPEGYSVSREKKERFSLILESASTNQTSMYLCASRGGGGNQPQHFGDGTRLSIL.

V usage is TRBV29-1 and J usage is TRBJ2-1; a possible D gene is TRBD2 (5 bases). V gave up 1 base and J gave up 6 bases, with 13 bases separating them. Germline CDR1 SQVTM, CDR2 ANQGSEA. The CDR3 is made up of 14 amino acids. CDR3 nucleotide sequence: TGCAGCGTTGAAGCTTGGGAACGGGGCAATGAGCAGTTCTTC. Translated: CSVEAWERGNEQFF.

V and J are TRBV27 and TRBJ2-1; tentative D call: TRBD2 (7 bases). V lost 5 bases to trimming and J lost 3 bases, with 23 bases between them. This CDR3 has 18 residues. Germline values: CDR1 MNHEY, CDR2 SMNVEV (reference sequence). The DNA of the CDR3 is TGTGCCAGCAGTCCCCTTTTCACGCGGGGGCAGAACTACAATGAGCAGTTCTTC. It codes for CASSPLFTRGQNYNEQFF.

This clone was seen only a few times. The chain's CDR3 is CSVGQQAKNIQYF. The CDR3, as DNA: TGCAGCGTTGGACAGCAAGCCAAAAACATTCAGTACTTC. V gene TRBV29-1 combines with J gene TRBJ2-4; tentative D call: TRBD1 (5 bases). CDR3 length equals 13 residues. V dropped 4 bases and J dropped 0 bases, with 7 bases sitting between them. Germline V lookup: CDR1 SQVTM, CDR2 ANQGSEA. Variable domain in full (rest from reference TRBV29-1 and TRBJ2-4): SAVISQKPSRDICQRGTSLTIQCQVDSQVTMMFWYRQQPGQSLTLIATANQGSEATYESGFVIDKFPISRPNLTFSTLTVSNMSPEDSSIYLCSVGQQAKNIQYFGAGTRLSVL.

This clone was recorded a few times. The CDR3 reads CASNRGPLSYNEQFF. In DNA form, the CDR3 reads TGTGCCAGCAATCGAGGCCCCCTCTCCTACAATGAGCAGTTCTTC. The rearrangement joins TRBV6-5 to TRBJ2-1, with D uncertain. Trimming pared 7 bases from V and 0 bases from J, leaving 13 bases between. The CDR3 is 15 residues long. Per the germline V gene, CDR1 is MNHEY and CDR2 is SVGAGI.

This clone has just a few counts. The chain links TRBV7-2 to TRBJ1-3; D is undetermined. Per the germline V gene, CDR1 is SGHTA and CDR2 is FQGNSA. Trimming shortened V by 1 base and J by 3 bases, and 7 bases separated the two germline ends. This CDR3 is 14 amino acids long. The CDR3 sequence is CASSLVQVGNTIYF. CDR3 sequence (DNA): TGTGCCAGCAGCTTAGTCCAGGTTGGAAACACCATATATTTT.